The rows below give T cell receptor beta chains drawn from one sample of a study of human T cells and chemical hapten exposure. TCRdb processed the RACE reads anew with MiXCR; each CDR3 protein has one entry. The table lists roughly 80,000 distinct CDR3 sequences, 11% to 15% of them singletons. The specimen comprised whole blood, sampled in connection with sensitization to the hapten diphenylcyclopropenone (DPC). Receptor source: a woman aged 50 to 65 with alopecia areata. Some clones in this sample may be carry-over from other donors' samples. CDR3s include the opening cysteine and the closing phenylalanine or tryptophan. The D gene is left open where the match is weak. Size values are once, few and many counts, or a class for expanded clones, and some rows have none.

D gene | J gene | clone size | V gene | CDR3 DNA | CDR3 protein
- | TRBJ1-5 | - | TRBV3-1 | TGTGCCAGCAGCCATGATCCACGGGGGGGTCAGCCCCAGCATTTT | CASSHDPRGGQPQHF
- | TRBJ2-1 | - | TRBV28 | TGTGCCAGCAGTTTATTCGGTGAGCAGTTCTTC | CASSLFGEQFF
TRBD1 | TRBJ1-6 | - | TRBV14 | TGTGCCAGCAGCCCAGGACAGGGGTCTTCACCCCTCCACTTT | CASSPGQGSSPLHF
- | TRBJ2-1 | - | TRBV12-5 | TGTGCTAGTGGTTTGGCTTACAATGAGCAGTTCTTC | CASGLAYNEQFF
- | TRBJ2-5 | - | TRBV19 | TGTGCCAGTAGTATTAATCTAGCACCGGGACAACCCTTGGAGACCCAGTACTTC | CASSINLAPGQPLETQYF
TRBD1 | TRBJ1-4 | - | TRBV12-3/TRBV12-4 | TGTGCCAGCAGTCCTGGACAGGTTCAATGGGGTGAAAAACTGTTTTTT | CASSPGQVQWGEKLFF
TRBD1 | TRBJ2-7 | few | TRBV29-1 | TGCAGCGCCTTGAAGACAGGGGGCCGCGAGCAGTACTTC | CSALKTGGREQYF
- | TRBJ2-1 | once | TRBV7-6 | TGTGCCAGCAGCTTAGCGGGCTACAAAGAGCAGTTCTTC | CASSLAGYKEQFF
- | TRBJ1-2 | - | TRBV29-1 | TGCAGCGCCGGCGAGAGTGATGGCTACACCTTC | CSAGESDGYTF
TRBD1 | TRBJ1-5 | few | TRBV20-1 | TGCAGTGCTAGAGATCAATACGGGACAGCTAGCAATCAGCCCCAGCATTTT | CSARDQYGTASNQPQHF
- | TRBJ1-4 | - | TRBV30 | TGTGCCTGGAGTCCTGTGGGGGAATGGGAAAAACTGTTTTTT | CAWSPVGEWEKLFF
TRBD2 | TRBJ2-7 | - | TRBV5-5 | TGTGCCAGCAGCTTTCATAAGCGGGAGGATTCCTACGAGCAGTACTTC | CASSFHKREDSYEQYF
TRBD1 | TRBJ1-5 | - | TRBV28 | TGTGCCAGCGGACAGGGGATCCGGCATTTT | CASGQGIRHF
TRBD2 | TRBJ2-3 | - | TRBV6-5 | TGTGCCAGCAGCTTAAGCGGGACTAGCGGGAATACGCAGTATTTT | CASSLSGTSGNTQYF
TRBD1 | TRBJ2-1 | - | TRBV14 | TGTGCCAGCAGCCAAAAATTTCGGACAGGTACCTACAATGAGCAGTTCTTC | CASSQKFRTGTYNEQFF
- | TRBJ1-2 | - | TRBV18 | TGTGCCAGCTCACCAACGGAAAACTATGGCTACACCTTC | CASSPTENYGYTF
- | TRBJ1-5 | few | TRBV28 | TGTGCCAGCAGTTTACGGCAGGGCGGCAATCAGCCCCAGCATTTT | CASSLRQGGNQPQHF
TRBD1 | TRBJ1-3 | - | TRBV4-2 | TGTGCCAGCAGCCAAGAACAGGGGAGGGGAAACACCATATATTTT | CASSQEQGRGNTIYF
TRBD2 | TRBJ2-7 | many | TRBV29-1 | TGCAGCGTTGCGGCTAGCGGGAGTTACGAGCAGTACTTC | CSVAASGSYEQYF
- | TRBJ2-3 | few | TRBV20-1 | TGCAGTGCTAGAGACCACCCCCGCCTGGGGGGCGGCACAGATACGCAGTATTTT | CSARDHPRLGGGTDTQYF
- | TRBJ2-7 | - | TRBV27 | TGTGCCAGCAGTTCCGGTCCGGGTGAGCAGTACTTC | CASSSGPGEQYF
- | TRBJ2-5 | few | TRBV29-1 | TGCAGCGTTGCCACCGGGACTTTGCAAGAGACCCAGTACTTC | CSVATGTLQETQYF
TRBD2 | TRBJ2-1 | - | TRBV7-6 | TGTGCCAGCAGCTCAGCTCGACTAGCCGGGGATGAGCAGTTCTTC | CASSSARLAGDEQFF
TRBD1 | TRBJ1-1 | few | TRBV5-1 | TGCGCCAGCAGCTGGGACAGATCTGAAGCTTTCTTT | CASSWDRSEAFF
TRBD1 | TRBJ2-5 | - | TRBV29-1 | TGCAGCATGGGGGACAGCCGCCAAGAGACCCAGTACTTC | CSMGDSRQETQYF
- | TRBJ1-2 | few | TRBV6-1 | TGTGCCAGCAGTGAAGTCTCCGCGACAGCGGAGGATGGCTACACCTTC | CASSEVSATAEDGYTF
TRBD2 | TRBJ2-7 | - | TRBV6-5 | TGTGCCAGCAGTTACTCGATTTTTCGCCCTAGCGGCCTCTACGAGCAGTACTTC | CASSYSIFRPSGLYEQYF
TRBD1 | TRBJ1-6 | few | TRBV29-1 | TGCAGCGTCCGGACAGGGGTTAATTCACCCCTCCACTTT | CSVRTGVNSPLHF
- | TRBJ1-4 | many | TRBV27 | TGTGCCAGCAGACATAAACAGGGCCCTGGAACTAATGAAAAACTGTTTTTT | CASRHKQGPGTNEKLFF
- | TRBJ2-7 | few | TRBV20-1 | TGCAGTGCTAGACATAGCGCCGCCTACGAGCAGTACTTC | CSARHSAAYEQYF
- | TRBJ2-1 | many | TRBV13 | TGTGCCAGCAGCTTACCTACTCCCGGGACGCAAAATGAGCAGTTCTTC | CASSLPTPGTQNEQFF
- | TRBJ1-1 | few | TRBV4-1 | TGCGCCAGCAGCCAAACGGGACTTTTGAACACTGAAGCTTTCTTT | CASSQTGLLNTEAFF
- | TRBJ2-7 | - | TRBV29-1 | TGCAGCGTCGCCTGGGACCTAACCTACGAGCAGTACTTC | CSVAWDLTYEQYF
TRBD2 | TRBJ2-1 | few | TRBV6-2/TRBV6-3 | TGTGCCAGCAGGCCGACTAGCGGGAGGTTTCGGAATGAGCAGTTCTTC | CASRPTSGRFRNEQFF
- | TRBJ1-1 | few | TRBV5-5 | TGTGCCAGCAGCTTGTCCCTAGGCACTGAAGCTTTCTTT | CASSLSLGTEAFF
- | TRBJ2-2 | - | TRBV7-6 | TGTGCCGCGAGGGATACTGGGGAGCTGTTTTTT | CAARDTGELFF
TRBD2 | TRBJ2-3 | many | TRBV20-1 | TGCAGTGCTAGAATAGCGGGGGGCACAGATACGCAGTATTTT | CSARIAGGTDTQYF
- | TRBJ1-1 | - | TRBV28 | TGTGCCAGCAGTCCATTGAGGGCAGGGCAAGCTTTCTTT | CASSPLRAGQAFF
TRBD1 | TRBJ2-7 | few | TRBV20-1 | TGCAGTGCTGGCTCCGGGACAGCTTCCTACGAGCAGTACTTC | CSAGSGTASYEQYF
- | TRBJ1-3 | few | TRBV29-1 | TGCAGCGTTGTGGGGAGCTCTGGAAACACCATATATTTT | CSVVGSSGNTIYF
TRBD2 | TRBJ2-3 | few | TRBV5-1 | TGCGCCAGCAGCGGGACTAGCGGACTCACAGATACGCAGTATTTT | CASSGTSGLTDTQYF
TRBD2 | TRBJ2-3 | many | TRBV11-2 | TGTGCCAGCAGCTCGAGGCCAGCGGGAGGTATCAGTACGCAGTATTTT | CASSSRPAGGISTQYF
- | TRBJ1-1 | - | TRBV3-1 | TGTGCCAGCAGCCAAGGAGGACAGAATGAAGCTTTCTTT | CASSQGGQNEAFF
TRBD2 | TRBJ2-1 | - | TRBV12-3/TRBV12-4 | TGTGCCAGCAGTCCAAAACTAGCGGACTACAATGAGCAGTTCTTC | CASSPKLADYNEQFF
TRBD2 | TRBJ2-1 | many | TRBV6-5 | TGTGCCAGCAGTTACTCGATGACTAGCGGGAGTTTCAATGAGCAGTTCTTC | CASSYSMTSGSFNEQFF
- | TRBJ2-2 | many | TRBV7-9 | TGTGCCAGCAGCGGACTCACCACCGGGGAGCTGTTTTTT | CASSGLTTGELFF
TRBD1 | TRBJ2-2 | few | TRBV5-1 | TGCGCCAGCAGCACCGCTCGGACAGGGGACACCGGGGAGCTGTTTTTT | CASSTARTGDTGELFF
- | TRBJ1-4 | few | TRBV6-5 | TGTGCCAGCGGACGGGGGCTAACTAATGAAAAACTGTTTTTT | CASGRGLTNEKLFF
- | TRBJ2-1 | once | TRBV6-5 | TGTGCCAGCACGAGGAGGGCCAATGAGCAGTTCTTC | CASTRRANEQFF
- | TRBJ1-5 | few | TRBV6-6 | TGTGCCAGCAGTTACTCGAGAGGGACACTCAAATATAGCAATCAGCCCCAGCATTTT | CASSYSRGTLKYSNQPQHF
TRBD2 | TRBJ2-5 | few | TRBV20-1 | TGCAGTGCGACGAACCCCCTAGCGGGCAAAGAGACCCAGTACTTC | CSATNPLAGKETQYF
- | TRBJ1-5 | - | TRBV7-8 | TGTGCCAGCAGCAGGACCTCCAATCAGCCCCAGCATTTC | CASSRTSNQPQHF
- | TRBJ2-5 | few | TRBV18 | TGTGCCAGCTCACAGCTCCAGGCCGAAGAGACCCAGTACTTC | CASSQLQAEETQYF
- | TRBJ1-1 | few | TRBV20-1 | TGCAGTGCTAGACCGACAGGATTGAACACTGAAGCTTTCTTT | CSARPTGLNTEAFF
- | TRBJ2-5 | - | TRBV29-1 | TGCAGCGTGACCGGGACCCTCATTCAAGAGACCCAGTACTTC | CSVTGTLIQETQYF